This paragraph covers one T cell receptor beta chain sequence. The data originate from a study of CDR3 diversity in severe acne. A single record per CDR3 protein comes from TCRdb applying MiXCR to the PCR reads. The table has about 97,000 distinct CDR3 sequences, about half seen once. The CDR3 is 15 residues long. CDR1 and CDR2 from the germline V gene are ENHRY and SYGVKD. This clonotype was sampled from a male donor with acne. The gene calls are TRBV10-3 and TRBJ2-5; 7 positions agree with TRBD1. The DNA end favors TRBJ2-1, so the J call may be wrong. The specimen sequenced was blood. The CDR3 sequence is CAIRSGTAHYNEQFF. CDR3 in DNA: TGTGCCATCAGATCCGGGACAGCACACTACAATGAGCAGTTCTTC.